These T cell receptor beta chains were read from a single sample in a study of T cells in Graves' hyperthyroidism and ophthalmopathy. TCRdb reprocessed the multiplex PCR reads with MiXCR, giving one entry per CDR3 protein. The data hold fewer than 500,000 distinct CDR3 sequences, with about 14% observed a single time. The sequenced sample was blood. Receptors originate from a man aged 25-45 years with Graves' hyperthyroidism that later progressed to Graves' ophthalmopathy. The CDR3 runs from the conserved cysteine through the conserved F or W. Each record gives: D gene, J gene, clone size, CDR3 length, V gene, CDR3 protein, CDR3 DNA. The D gene is left open where the match is weak. A clone size is listed for some rows: how often the clone was seen (once, few, many), or a class if it is expanded.

d_call: TRBD2; j_call: TRBJ2-3; clone_size: NA; cdr3_length: 14; v_call: TRBV2; cdr3_aa: CASSSGTSGYTQYF; cdr3_nt: TGTGCCAGCAGCTCCGGGACTAGCGGTTATACGCAGTATTTT
d_call: NA; j_call: TRBJ2-7; clone_size: few; cdr3_length: 15; v_call: TRBV15; cdr3_aa: CATSRSRDRNYEQYF; cdr3_nt: TGTGCCACCAGCAGATCCCGGGACCGCAATTACGAGCAGTACTTC
d_call: NA; j_call: TRBJ1-4; clone_size: many; cdr3_length: 13; v_call: TRBV27; cdr3_aa: CASSARANEKLFF; cdr3_nt: TGTGCCAGCAGTGCGCGGGCTAATGAAAAACTGTTTTTT
d_call: TRBD1; j_call: TRBJ2-7; clone_size: many; cdr3_length: 15; v_call: TRBV9; cdr3_aa: CASSVLGTGGGEQYF; cdr3_nt: TGTGCCAGCAGCGTCCTCGGGACAGGGGGCGGGGAGCAGTACTTC
d_call: TRBD1; j_call: TRBJ1-1; clone_size: many; cdr3_length: 16; v_call: TRBV28; cdr3_aa: CASSGGQGAYGSEAFF; cdr3_nt: TGTGCCAGCAGTGGGGGACAGGGGGCGTATGGAAGTGAAGCTTTCTTT
d_call: TRBD2; j_call: TRBJ2-3; clone_size: many; cdr3_length: 18; v_call: TRBV20-1; cdr3_aa: CSAGGGLAGGRVSDTQYF; cdr3_nt: TGCAGTGCCGGGGGAGGGCTAGCGGGGGGCCGAGTCTCAGATACGCAGTATTTT
d_call: NA; j_call: TRBJ2-3; clone_size: many; cdr3_length: 16; v_call: TRBV5-5; cdr3_aa: CASSLSRDSRTDTQYF; cdr3_nt: TGTGCCAGCAGCCTCAGTCGGGACTCCAGAACAGATACGCAGTATTTT
d_call: NA; j_call: TRBJ2-2; clone_size: few; cdr3_length: 14; v_call: TRBV2; cdr3_aa: CASRGTKGPGELFF; cdr3_nt: TGTGCCAGCAGGGGGACAAAGGGCCCCGGGGAGCTGTTTTTT
d_call: NA; j_call: TRBJ2-3; clone_size: many; cdr3_length: 15; v_call: TRBV2; cdr3_aa: CASSEPSGGTDTQYF; cdr3_nt: TGTGCCAGCAGTGAACCCAGCGGCGGCACAGATACGCAGTATTTT
d_call: TRBD2; j_call: TRBJ2-4; clone_size: many; cdr3_length: 15; v_call: TRBV2; cdr3_aa: CASLDSGGPKNIQYF; cdr3_nt: TGTGCCAGCTTAGATAGCGGGGGGCCTAAAAACATTCAGTACTTC
d_call: NA; j_call: TRBJ1-5; clone_size: many; cdr3_length: 14; v_call: TRBV10-3; cdr3_aa: CAISGAYSNQPQHF; cdr3_nt: TGTGCCATCAGTGGGGCCTATAGCAATCAGCCCCAGCATTTT
d_call: TRBD1; j_call: TRBJ2-1; clone_size: many; cdr3_length: 14; v_call: TRBV2; cdr3_aa: CASRGTGAYNEQFF; cdr3_nt: TGTGCCAGCAGAGGGACAGGGGCCTACAATGAGCAGTTCTTC
d_call: NA; j_call: TRBJ2-1; clone_size: NA; cdr3_length: 13; v_call: TRBV19; cdr3_aa: CASSISDYNEQFF; cdr3_nt: TGTGCCAGTAGTATATCGGATTACAATGAGCAGTTCTTC
d_call: NA; j_call: TRBJ2-5; clone_size: many; cdr3_length: 12; v_call: TRBV30; cdr3_aa: CAWSTTGFAQYF; cdr3_nt: TGTGCCTGGAGTACCACAGGGTTCGCCCAGTACTTC
d_call: NA; j_call: TRBJ2-5; clone_size: many; cdr3_length: 14; v_call: TRBV2; cdr3_aa: CASSVGQGVETQYF; cdr3_nt: TGTGCCAGCAGTGTGGGGCAGGGCGTAGAGACCCAGTACTTC
d_call: TRBD1; j_call: TRBJ1-1; clone_size: many; cdr3_length: 15; v_call: TRBV6-1; cdr3_aa: CATKVDFTGVTEAFF; cdr3_nt: TGTGCCACCAAAGTCGATTTTACAGGGGTGACTGAAGCTTTCTTT
d_call: NA; j_call: TRBJ2-5; clone_size: many; cdr3_length: 13; v_call: TRBV2; cdr3_aa: CASSDGFGKTQYF; cdr3_nt: TGTGCCAGCAGTGACGGTTTCGGAAAGACCCAGTACTTC
d_call: TRBD1; j_call: TRBJ2-5; clone_size: many; cdr3_length: 15; v_call: TRBV9; cdr3_aa: CASSVGDREAETQYF; cdr3_nt: TGTGCCAGCAGCGTAGGGGACAGGGAGGCAGAGACCCAGTACTTC
d_call: NA; j_call: TRBJ2-7; clone_size: few; cdr3_length: 13; v_call: TRBV9; cdr3_aa: CASSVGTAYEQYF; cdr3_nt: TGTGCCAGCAGCGTAGGGACAGCCTACGAGCAGTACTTC
d_call: TRBD1; j_call: TRBJ1-1; clone_size: many; cdr3_length: 14; v_call: TRBV29-1; cdr3_aa: CSVRTGRSSTEAFF; cdr3_nt: TGCAGCGTCCGGACAGGGCGGTCGTCCACTGAAGCTTTCTTT
d_call: TRBD1; j_call: TRBJ2-5; clone_size: many; cdr3_length: 15; v_call: TRBV7-9; cdr3_aa: CASSPGARGQETQYF; cdr3_nt: TGTGCCAGCAGCCCGGGTGCTAGGGGGCAGGAGACCCAGTACTTC
d_call: TRBD1; j_call: TRBJ2-1; clone_size: many; cdr3_length: 13; v_call: TRBV6-1; cdr3_aa: CASNRGVYNEQFF; cdr3_nt: TGTGCCAGCAACAGGGGAGTTTACAATGAGCAGTTCTTC
d_call: TRBD1; j_call: TRBJ1-2; clone_size: many; cdr3_length: 13; v_call: TRBV28; cdr3_aa: CASSTGTGVGYTF; cdr3_nt: TGTGCCAGCAGTACCGGGACAGGGGTTGGCTACACCTTC
d_call: NA; j_call: TRBJ1-2; clone_size: many; cdr3_length: 13; v_call: TRBV20-1; cdr3_aa: CSARLQKNYGYTF; cdr3_nt: TGCAGTGCTAGATTGCAGAAAAACTATGGCTACACCTTC
d_call: NA; j_call: TRBJ1-2; clone_size: many; cdr3_length: 12; v_call: TRBV20-1; cdr3_aa: CSAAPRAGGYTF; cdr3_nt: TGCAGTGCTGCCCCGCGGGCGGGGGGCTACACCTTC
d_call: NA; j_call: TRBJ2-2; clone_size: many; cdr3_length: 14; v_call: TRBV24-1; cdr3_aa: CATSDHPGTGELFF; cdr3_nt: TGTGCCACCAGTGACCACCCGGGCACCGGGGAGCTGTTTTTT
d_call: NA; j_call: TRBJ1-2; clone_size: NA; cdr3_length: 12; v_call: TRBV28; cdr3_aa: CASKEGPGTAAF; cdr3_nt: TGTGCCAGCAAGGAGGGACCAGGTACAGCCGCCTTC
d_call: NA; j_call: TRBJ2-7; clone_size: NA; cdr3_length: 15; v_call: TRBV4-1; cdr3_aa: CASSVRGQHGYEQYF; cdr3_nt: TGCGCCAGCAGCGTTCGGGGCCAACACGGTTACGAGCAGTACTTC
d_call: TRBD1; j_call: TRBJ1-1; clone_size: few; cdr3_length: 14; v_call: TRBV3-1; cdr3_aa: CASSPTGEGTEAFF; cdr3_nt: TGTGCCAGCAGCCCGACAGGGGAAGGGACTGAAGCTTTCTTT
d_call: NA; j_call: TRBJ1-4; clone_size: few; cdr3_length: 15; v_call: TRBV7-6; cdr3_aa: CASSLESERNEKLFF; cdr3_nt: TGTGCCAGCAGCTTAGAGTCGGAGAGGAACGAAAAACTGTTTTTT
d_call: NA; j_call: TRBJ1-1; clone_size: few; cdr3_length: 15; v_call: TRBV4-1; cdr3_aa: CASSRKLGPNTEAFF; cdr3_nt: TGCGCCAGCAGCCGTAAATTGGGACCAAACACTGAAGCTTTCTTT
d_call: TRBD2; j_call: TRBJ2-5; clone_size: many; cdr3_length: 17; v_call: TRBV9; cdr3_aa: CASSDPTLAGGRETQYF; cdr3_nt: TGTGCCAGCAGCGACCCGACCCTAGCGGGGGGGAGAGAGACCCAGTACTTC
d_call: NA; j_call: TRBJ2-2; clone_size: NA; cdr3_length: 12; v_call: TRBV12-3/TRBV12-4; cdr3_aa: CASSSITGELFF; cdr3_nt: TGTGCCAGCAGCTCAATCACCGGGGAGCTGTTTTTT
d_call: TRBD2; j_call: TRBJ2-3; clone_size: many; cdr3_length: 18; v_call: TRBV12-3/TRBV12-4; cdr3_aa: CASSLEVLAGGSTDTQYF; cdr3_nt: TGTGCCAGCAGTTTAGAGGTCCTAGCGGGGGGTTCCACAGATACGCAGTATTTT
d_call: TRBD1; j_call: TRBJ1-6; clone_size: NA; cdr3_length: 15; v_call: TRBV7-9; cdr3_aa: CASSLAGQGGLILHF; cdr3_nt: TGTGCCAGCAGCTTAGCGGGACAGGGGGGGCTGATTCTCCACTTT
d_call: NA; j_call: TRBJ1-1; clone_size: many; cdr3_length: 12; v_call: TRBV12-3/TRBV12-4; cdr3_aa: CASSQQYTEAFF; cdr3_nt: TGTGCCAGCAGTCAACAGTACACTGAAGCTTTCTTT
d_call: NA; j_call: TRBJ1-3; clone_size: NA; cdr3_length: 14; v_call: TRBV5-1; cdr3_aa: CASSLAGGGNTIYF; cdr3_nt: TGCGCCAGCAGCTTGGCCGGGGGAGGAAACACCATATATTTT
d_call: NA; j_call: TRBJ2-7; clone_size: many; cdr3_length: 14; v_call: TRBV12-3/TRBV12-4; cdr3_aa: CASRPSSGPYEQYF; cdr3_nt: TGTGCCAGCAGACCCTCGAGCGGCCCCTACGAGCAGTACTTC
d_call: NA; j_call: TRBJ2-2; clone_size: many; cdr3_length: 15; v_call: TRBV13; cdr3_aa: CASSPAWRGTGELFF; cdr3_nt: TGTGCCAGCAGCCCAGCGTGGCGAGGCACCGGGGAGCTGTTTTTT
d_call: TRBD2; j_call: TRBJ2-1; clone_size: many; cdr3_length: 15; v_call: TRBV7-2; cdr3_aa: CASSAGLAGGLEQFF; cdr3_nt: TGTGCCAGCAGCGCGGGACTAGCGGGGGGGCTTGAGCAGTTCTTC
d_call: TRBD2; j_call: TRBJ2-7; clone_size: many; cdr3_length: 15; v_call: TRBV20-1; cdr3_aa: CSARELAGDSYEQYF; cdr3_nt: TGCAGTGCTAGAGAACTAGCGGGGGACTCCTACGAGCAGTACTTC
d_call: TRBD2; j_call: TRBJ2-1; clone_size: many; cdr3_length: 19; v_call: TRBV20-1; cdr3_aa: CSARRTFSGGARSYNEQFF; cdr3_nt: TGCAGTGCTAGGAGAACCTTTAGCGGGGGGGCCCGTTCCTACAATGAGCAGTTCTTC
d_call: NA; j_call: TRBJ2-7; clone_size: many; cdr3_length: 14; v_call: TRBV7-2; cdr3_aa: CASSPWVQSYEQYF; cdr3_nt: TGTGCCAGCAGCCCCTGGGTACAGTCCTACGAGCAGTACTTC
d_call: NA; j_call: TRBJ1-5; clone_size: NA; cdr3_length: 15; v_call: TRBV4-1; cdr3_aa: CASSQAPGVYQPQHF; cdr3_nt: TGCGCCAGCAGCCAAGCCCCCGGGGTCTATCAGCCCCAGCATTTT
d_call: NA; j_call: TRBJ1-6; clone_size: NA; cdr3_length: 16; v_call: TRBV4-1; cdr3_aa: CASLPGAGAYNSPLHF; cdr3_nt: TGCGCCAGCCTTCCAGGCGCAGGAGCCTATAATTCACCCCTCCACTTT
d_call: TRBD1; j_call: TRBJ1-4; clone_size: NA; cdr3_length: 18; v_call: TRBV10-3; cdr3_aa: CAISGPLGQGVTNEKLFF; cdr3_nt: TGTGCCATCAGTGGTCCTTTGGGACAGGGAGTTACTAATGAAAAACTGTTTTTT
d_call: NA; j_call: TRBJ2-7; clone_size: many; cdr3_length: 13; v_call: TRBV6-1; cdr3_aa: CASSVGRSYEQYF; cdr3_nt: TGTGCCAGCAGTGTGGGCAGGAGCTACGAGCAGTACTTC
d_call: TRBD1; j_call: TRBJ2-7; clone_size: many; cdr3_length: 15; v_call: TRBV24-1; cdr3_aa: CATSAGQGITYEQYF; cdr3_nt: TGTGCCACCAGTGCGGGACAGGGGATCACCTACGAGCAGTACTTC
d_call: TRBD1; j_call: TRBJ1-1; clone_size: many; cdr3_length: 16; v_call: TRBV5-8; cdr3_aa: CASSLVPVPGGTEAFF; cdr3_nt: TGTGCCAGCAGCTTGGTTCCCGTCCCAGGGGGCACTGAAGCTTTCTTT
d_call: NA; j_call: TRBJ1-2; clone_size: NA; cdr3_length: 16; v_call: TRBV4-1; cdr3_aa: CASSPNLGGLAYGYTF; cdr3_nt: TGCGCCAGCAGCCCAAATCTAGGAGGGCTAGCCTATGGCTACACCTTC